This entry is about one TCR beta chain. Antigen specificity is unknown. The CDR3 sequence is 19 residues long. V lost 2 bases and J lost 0, with 21 bases in between. The germline V gene encodes CDR1 SEHNR and CDR2 FQNEAQ (reference sequence). This record belongs to a study of CD4 T cells in relation to SARS-CoV-2 and coronaviruses. Study information: TCR beta CDR3s were sequenced after approximately nine-day antigen culture of PBMCs. Study results and limitations: No crossreactivity against non-spike viral proteins was tested here.

The table came from immunoSEQ multiplex PCR; TCRdb's copy has only in-frame clones and leaves some out. This sample carries 20,000 or so clones, 77% of them seen once, and the ten largest clones take approximately 14%. The unexposed donors gave CD4+ T cells in about 2010-2019, prior to COVID-19. Isolation of CD4+ T cells took place after about 9 days in culture. Testing used SARS-CoV-2 S/N and four cold-coronavirus spikes on unexposed-donor CD4+ T cells, cells permitting. Each well had 2 million to 2.5 million PBMCs in approximately 5.2% human AB serum with IL-2. Source material: CD4+ T cells from PBMCs, cultured in vitro. The clonotype originates from a human donor in good health. The chain employs TRBV7-9 and TRBJ2-3; D gene uncertain. The chain's CDR3 is CASSLRRWVQSPSTDTQYF. The CDR3, as DNA: TGTGCCAGCAGCTTAAGACGGTGGGTACAGAGCCCGAGCACAGATACGCAGTATTTT.